The 12 T cell receptor beta chains given below trace back to one sample, sequenced in a study of T-cell reconstitution after alpha-beta-depleted transplantation in children. Library preparation (for TCRbeta) was performed with unique molecular identifiers. A single record per CDR3 protein comes from TCRdb applying MiXCR to the PCR reads. Here the sample spans about 98,000 distinct CDR3 sequences, more than 20% being singletons. Sequencing was performed on PBMCs, taken before TCRalphabeta/CD19-depleted stem cell transplant. All receptors come from a boy aged 2 to 9 with acute lymphoblastic leukemia, due to receive a stem cell transplant.

The chain couples TRBV12-3 or TRBV12-4 to TRBJ2-5; tentatively, D is TRBD2 (6 bases). This CDR3 comprises 16 residues. V was cut by 5 bases and J by 7 bases, with 23 bases left in between. CDR3 in DNA: TGTGCCAGCAGTACCCTAATGGGAGGCCTCGGAGTGACCCAGTACTTC. It yields the protein CASSTLMGGLGVTQYF.

The chain links TRBV6-1 to TRBJ2-1, with D possibly being TRBD2 (5 bases). The CDR3 has 12 amino acids. Germline lookup yields CDR1 MNHNS and CDR2 SASEGT. V was shortened by 2 bases and J by 9 bases, with 8 bases between the two germline ends. CDR3 in amino acids: CASSETRTEQFF. As DNA, the CDR3 is TGTGCCAGCAGTGAAACTAGGACTGAGCAGTTCTTC.

In its sample, this clonotype was seen a few times. CDR3 loop: CASSSRGPVGSISGNTIYF. The CDR3, as DNA: TGCGCCAGCAGCTCCCGCGGACCAGTCGGTTCGATCTCTGGAAACACCATATATTTT. The chain carries TRBV5-1 and TRBJ1-3; D is uncertain. Trimming pared 3 bases from V and 0 bases from J, leaving 22 bases between. Germline CDR1 SGHRS, CDR2 YFSETQ. There are 19 residues in the CDR3.

This clonotype was counted between two and nine times. The gene calls are TRBV5-5 and TRBJ2-5, with D uncertain. The CDR3 covers 14 residues. Trimming removed 0 bases at V and 5 bases at J, with 11 bases between. Germline-derived CDR1 and CDR2 are SGHKS and YYEKEE (reference sequence). As DNA, the CDR3 is TGTGCCAGCAGCTTGGGACACTTTAGGGAGACCCAGTACTTC. It specifies CASSLGHFRETQYF.

The chain links TRBV5-5 to TRBJ1-2, with D tentatively TRBD1 (5 bases). Trimming took 0 bases from V and 0 from J, leaving 9 bases between them. The CDR3 extends over 15 amino acids. Germline V gene sequence: CDR1 SGHKS, CDR2 YYEKEE (reference sequence). In nucleotides, the CDR3 is TGTGCCAGCAGCTTGGGGGACCGGCCTAACTATGGCTACACCTTC. Translation gives CASSLGDRPNYGYTF.

In its sample, this clonotype was seen many times. V usage is TRBV20-1 and J usage is TRBJ2-1, with D possibly being TRBD2 (6 bases). Per the germline V gene, CDR1 is DFQATT and CDR2 is SNEGSKA (reference sequence). The CDR3 runs 11 residues. Trimming stripped 6 bases from V and 4 bases from J, with 7 bases between. CDR3 protein: CSAEGYNEQFF. The CDR3 DNA is TGCAGTGCGGAGGGGTACAATGAGCAGTTCTTC.

This clonotype occurred a few times. This chain uses TRBV6-5 with TRBJ2-1; D uncertain. Germline CDR1 reads MNHEY; CDR2 reads SVGAGI. The CDR3 sequence is 16 residues long. V lost 2 bases and J 9 bases, leaving 20 bases between the germline ends. The CDR3 loop reads CASSYRRTTTRSEQFF. In DNA form, the CDR3 reads TGTGCCAGCAGTTACCGACGGACCACCACTCGGAGTGAGCAGTTCTTC.

The rearrangement links TRBV5-1 to TRBJ2-3; the D gene could be TRBD1 or TRBD2 (5 bases each). The CDR3 is 14 residues long. Trimming removed 2 bases from V and 0 bases from J, with 7 bases in between. Germline V gene sequence: CDR1 SGHRS, CDR2 YFSETQ. CDR3 loop: CASSFRDSTDTQYF. In DNA, the CDR3 is TGCGCCAGCAGCTTCCGGGACAGCACAGATACGCAGTATTTT.

This clonotype was recorded at least ten times. J is TRBJ2-1 and V is TRBV2; maybe TRBD2 (7 bases). CDR1 is SNHLY, CDR2 FYNNEI, per germline. With 4 bases removed from V and 0 bases from J, the gap between germline ends came to 13 bases. This CDR3 spans 16 amino acids. The CDR3 protein is CASSGGGGSSYNEQFF. The CDR3, as DNA: TGTGCCAGCAGTGGTGGGGGGGGCAGCTCCTACAATGAGCAGTTCTTC.

The V and J genes are TRBV28 and TRBJ2-3, with D perhaps TRBD1 (5 bases). V lost 6 bases to trimming and J lost 2 bases, with 15 bases between them. The germline V gene encodes CDR1 MDHEN and CDR2 SYDVKM. The CDR3 totals 15 residues. CDR3 amino acids: CASRYTVTDTDTQYF. The CDR3 DNA reads as TGTGCCAGCAGGTACACGGTGACAGACACAGATACGCAGTATTTT.

This clonotype was found a few times. The chain has TRBV12-5 and TRBJ2-3; no clear D. Germline loops: CDR1 LGHNT, CDR2 FRNRAP. This CDR3 has 13 residues. Trimming stripped 3 bases from V and 2 bases from J, with 6 bases between. CDR3 nucleotides: TGTGCTAGTGGTTTCTCGACCACAGATACGCAGTATTTT. This translates into CASGFSTTDTQYF.

The CDR3 bases are TGTGCCAGCAGCTTACTTCCCGGCGGATACAATGAGCAGTTCTTC. It codes for CASSLLPGGYNEQFF. The chain has TRBV7-2 and TRBJ2-1; D not certain. The CDR3 extends over 15 amino acids. The V gene lost 2 bases and the J gene lost 4 bases, with 12 bases spanning the gap. The V gene's germline CDR1 is SGHTA and CDR2 FQGNSA.